In this sample, the clone carrying this TCR beta chain turned up a few times. This record comes from a study of blood T cells in healthy people across ages. A J-beta primer mix and a sample-barcoded 5' primer were used in a second PCR of roughly 6 to 11 cycles. TCRdb ran MiXCR on the 5' RACE reads and lists one entry per CDR3 protein. This table holds around 500,000 distinct CDR3 sequences, around 48% found once. The CDR3 covers 14 residues. CDR1 is MNHEY and CDR2 is SVGAGI in the germline V gene. Trimming took 4 bases from V and 5 from J, leaving 14 bases between them. The sequencing input was blood. This chain connects TRBV6-5 to TRBJ1-1, with D tentatively TRBD1 (5 bases). The TCR was taken from an elderly man in good health. This CDR3 is CASSLNRGSTEAFF. In DNA, the CDR3 is TGTGCCAGCAGTTTAAATAGGGGCAGTACTGAAGCTTTCTTT.